The clone carrying this TCR beta chain was counted at least ten times. TCR beta CDR3 sequences were amplified from RNA transcripts. HTBI primers were the set used in a first-round RT-PCR of the TCR CDR3. TCRdb re-called the multiplex PCR reads with MiXCR, one entry per CDR3 protein. The profile shows almost 600,000 distinct CDR3 sequences, more than 45% of them singletons. Germline V lookup: CDR1 SEHNR, CDR2 FQNEAQ (reference sequence). This CDR3 spans 15 amino acids. Trimming left V 7 bases short and J 4 bases short, with 19 bases between. Hyperthyroidism had been newly diagnosed in patients aged 18 to 65, and its duration was under 2 months. Pregnant or lactating patients were excluded, as were those with uncontrolled infection or other autoimmune disease. The data were obtained in a study of T cells in Graves' hyperthyroidism and ophthalmopathy.

Source material: peripheral blood or thyroid tissue (not recorded which). This clonotype was obtained from a woman under 30 with Graves' hyperthyroidism. V and J are TRBV7-9 and TRBJ1-2; D is unresolved. The CDR3: CASMGRRGSRYGYTF. CDR3 DNA: TGTGCCAGCATGGGCAGGAGAGGTTCCCGCTATGGCTACACCTTC. The full variable domain, rest sourced from reference TRBV7-9 and TRBJ1-2, is DTGVSQNPRHKITKRGQNVTFRCDPISEHNRLYWYRQTLGQGPEFLTYFQNEAQLEKSRLLSDRFSAERPKGSFSTLEIQRTEQGDSAMYLCASMGRRGSRYGYTFGSGTRLTVV.